This T cell receptor (delta chain) was recovered during a study of gamma-delta T cells after stem cell transplantation. This clone occurred a few times. The same CDR3 can be traced to other DNA sequences in this sample. V was pared by 8 bases and J by 1 base, with 15 bases of the junction left unmatched. This CDR3 spans 17 amino acids. Germline loops: CDR1 GEAIGNYY, CDR2 EKD. TCRdb re-called clones from the RT-PCR reads via CATT. There are 1,500 to 2,000 delta-chain clones in the sample; about 1.8% occur only once, and roughly two thirds lies in the top ten. This chain joins TRDV2 and TRDJ1, with TRDD3 matching over 10 bases. The receptor's source is a human donor. It is not recorded whose cells these are; they may come from a transplant donor. Source material: gamma-delta T cells. The CDR3 coding sequence is TGTGCCTATCAACTGGGGGATCTTCGGGTGGGCACCGATAAACTCATCTTT. It codes for CAYQLGDLRVGTDKLIF.